One sample yielded the 5 T cell receptor beta chains listed below, sequenced in a study of cytomegalovirus exposure and HLA in healthy donors. 13 Jbeta primers and 60 Vbeta primers were used for the PCR. Profiled with immunoSEQ multiplex PCR; TCRdb holds only in-frame clones, not every one. The table shows 250,000 to 300,000 clones, with roughly 86% occurring only once. Sequences were obtained from PBMCs. The origin of the receptors is a woman aged 35 to 49 in good health and CMV-seropositive.

The J gene is TRBJ1-5, the V gene TRBV2; 7 nucleotides align to TRBD1. This CDR3 is built from 15 residues. Losses at the gene ends were 7 bases for V and 0 bases for J; bases not matched to a gene: 6. The germline V gene has CDR1 SNHLY and CDR2 FYNNEI. This CDR3 is CASKPGQYSNQPQHF. CDR3 bases: TGTGCCAGCAAACCGGGACAGTATAGCAATCAGCCCCAGCATTTT. The whole variable domain, remainder taken from reference TRBV2 and TRBJ1-5, is EPEVTQTPSHQVTQMGQEVILRCVPISNHLYFYWYRQILGQKVEFLVSFYNNEISEKSEIFDDQFSVERPDGSNFTLKIRSTKLEDSAMYFCASKPGQYSNQPQHFGDGTRLSIL.

The chain links TRBV28 to TRBJ1-2; tentative D call: TRBD1 (5 bases). Germline values: CDR1 MDHEN, CDR2 SYDVKM. This CDR3 comprises 12 residues. V was trimmed by 6 bases and J by 5 bases, leaving 10 bases between them. The CDR3 spells CASSFDRYGYTF. The CDR3 DNA reads as TGTGCCAGCAGCTTCGACAGATATGGCTACACCTTC.

V usage is TRBV5-1 and J usage is TRBJ1-2; 8 bases line up with TRBD1. The germline CDR1 and CDR2 sequences are SGHRS and YFSETQ. CDR3 length: 16 residues. V gave up 0 bases and J gave up 3 bases; unmatched junction bases: 7. CDR3 loop: CASSLDRGDSYYGYTF. In DNA, the CDR3 is TGCGCCAGCAGCTTGGACAGGGGGGACTCATACTATGGCTACACCTTC.

This clone was seen once. The rearrangement joins TRBV30 to TRBJ1-6, with D unresolved. Germline CDR1 GTSNPN, CDR2 SVGIG (reference sequence). The CDR3 sequence is 15 residues long. Trimming left V 1 base short and J 3 bases short, with 10 bases between. The CDR3 sequence: CAWSARGRYNSPLHF. The CDR3 region has the DNA TGTGCCTGGAGTGCCCGAGGGCGCTATAATTCACCCCTCCACTTT.

This clone occurred a few times. DNA of the CDR3: TGCAGCGTTCCGATGGCCGGGAGGGCCGATACGCAGTATTTT. It yields the protein CSVPMAGRADTQYF. The chain has TRBV29-1 and TRBJ2-3, with 8 nucleotides matching TRBD2. After removal of 5 bases from V and 6 bases from J, the junction contained 10 bases not matched to a gene. Germline lookup yields CDR1 SQVTM and CDR2 ANQGSEA. The CDR3 has 14 residues.